These 15 T cell receptor beta chains came from one sample sequenced in a study of blood T cell repertoires in COVID-19. Repertoires were generated with immunoSEQ multiplex PCR, while TCRdb's copy carries only in-frame clones and drops some. The data show under 350,000 clones, about 89% seen once. The sequenced sample was peripheral blood. The receptor set was obtained from a man between 35 and 55 years old with acute or convalescent COVID-19.

The count of this clone is one. The chain uses TRBV6-7 and TRBJ1-5; D perhaps matches TRBD1 (5 bases). TRBV6-7 has ORF status, its function being uncertain. V lost 5 bases, J lost 4 bases, and 15 bases lay in between. This CDR3 has 15 amino acids. The CDR3 nucleotides are TGTGCCAGCAGTAGGATACAGGCTCTGAATCAGCCCCAGCATTTT. This gives the protein CASSRIQALNQPQHF.

This clone was observed a few times. The genes are TRBV9 and TRBJ1-5; D gene unclear. Germline V gene sequence: CDR1 SGDLS, CDR2 YYNGEE. The CDR3 contains 15 residues. The germline V and J ends were trimmed by 4 bases and 10 bases, with 21 bases remaining between them. CDR3 protein: CASSTSQVREAPQHF. The CDR3 DNA reads as TGTGCCAGCAGCACATCCCAGGTGCGAGAAGCCCCCCAGCATTTT.

The chain employs TRBV6-1 and TRBJ1-2, with D unclear. Looked up from germline, CDR1 is MNHNS and CDR2 is SASEGT. V lost 1 base to trimming and J lost 5 bases, with 14 bases between them. The CDR3 length is 15 residues. CDR3 nucleotide sequence: TGTGCCAGCAGTGAAGGCGGAGGGATCGTGTATGGCTACACCTTC. This encodes CASSEGGGIVYGYTF.

The chain recombines TRBV5-4 with TRBJ2-2; D is possibly TRBD1 (5 bases). V was cut by 0 bases and J by 3 bases, with 9 bases left in between. From germline, CDR1 is SGHNT and CDR2 YYREEE (reference sequence). The length of the CDR3 is 15 residues. The CDR3, as DNA: TGTGCCAGCAGCTTGGCCTTAGGGGACACCGGGGAGCTGTTTTTT. This sequence encodes CASSLALGDTGELFF.

This chain joins TRBV3-1 (or the pseudogene TRBV3-2) and TRBJ2-1, with D possibly matching TRBD2 (6 bases). The CDR3 consists of 13 residues. Germline lookup yields CDR1 LGHDT and CDR2 YNNKEL (reference sequence). V lost 4 bases, J lost 13 bases, and 17 bases lay in between. CDR3 in amino acids: CASSRGETDTQFF. The CDR3 DNA reads as TGTGCCAGCAGCCGCGGGGAAACCGACACACAGTTCTTC.

The genes are TRBV4-1 and TRBJ2-7; 9 nucleotides line up with TRBD1. CDR1 is MGHRA, CDR2 YSYEKL, per germline. CDR3 length equals 15 residues. With V trimmed by 4 bases and J by 4 bases, 8 bases remained unmatched. CDR3 in amino acids: CASSRGDREGYEQYF. The CDR3 nucleotides are TGCGCCAGCAGCCGCGGGGACAGGGAGGGATACGAGCAGTACTTC.

The chain uses TRBV2 and TRBJ1-1; the match to TRBD1 covers 9 bases. The V segment lost 9 bases and the J segment 3 bases; nucleotides outside the gene matches: 5. Germline lookup yields CDR1 SNHLY and CDR2 FYNNEI. The CDR3 covers 13 residues. CDR3 region: CASSRDRDTEAFF. For the CDR3, the DNA is TGTGCCAGTTCGAGGGACAGGGACACTGAAGCTTTCTTT.

This clone was recorded once. The chain links TRBV2 to TRBJ1-6; perhaps TRBD1 as D (6 bases). V lost 6 bases and J 6 bases, leaving 6 bases between the germline ends. The CDR3 runs 12 residues. Per the germline V gene, CDR1 is SNHLY and CDR2 is FYNNEI. The CDR3 reads CASRGANSPLHF. For the CDR3, the DNA is TGTGCCAGCAGGGGGGCTAATTCACCCCTCCACTTT. Drawing the rest from reference TRBV2 and TRBJ1-6, the complete variable domain is EPEVTQTPSHQVTQMGQEVILRCVPISNHLYFYWYRQILGQKVEFLVSFYNNEISEKSEIFDDQFSVERPDGSNFTLKIRSTKLEDSAMYFCASRGANSPLHFGNGTRLTVT.

V is TRBV3-1 (or the pseudogene TRBV3-2) and J is TRBJ2-1; possible D gene TRBD2, 5 bases. This CDR3 contains 15 residues. CDR1 is LGHDT and CDR2 is YNNKEL in the germline V gene (reference sequence). The V gene lost 4 bases and the J gene lost 9 bases, with 19 bases spanning the gap. The CDR3 sequence is CASSPGELAGSEQFF. In DNA, the CDR3 is TGTGCCAGCAGCCCCGGGGAGCTGGCTGGGAGTGAGCAGTTCTTC.

The chain has TRBV9 and TRBJ1-1, with a possible D match to TRBD1 (5 bases). This CDR3 region has 17 residues. The V gene lost 0 bases and the J gene lost 5 bases, with 20 bases spanning the gap. CDR1 and CDR2 (germline): SGDLS, YYNGEE. The CDR3 DNA reads as TGTGCCAGCAGCGTAGAGGGGCAGGGCGGATGGAGAACTGAAGCTTTCTTT. Translation: CASSVEGQGGWRTEAFF.

The rearrangement links TRBV9 to TRBJ2-2; 11 nucleotides match TRBD1. The CDR3 runs 15 residues. Germline lookup yields CDR1 SGDLS and CDR2 YYNGEE. V lost 5 bases to trimming and J lost 1 base; unmatched junction nucleotides: 1. CDR3 sequence (DNA): TGTGCCAGCAGGGGGACAGGGGGGAACACCGGGGAGCTGTTTTTT. Translation gives CASRGTGGNTGELFF.

The chain couples TRBV18 to TRBJ2-7; no firm D call. Trimming cost V 2 bases and J 5 bases, with 7 bases left between them. The length of the CDR3 is 12 residues. Germline-derived CDR1 and CDR2 are KGHSH and LQKENI. CDR3 sequence reads: CASSPFTNEQYF. The CDR3 DNA reads as TGTGCCAGCTCACCATTCACAAACGAGCAGTACTTC.

The rearrangement links TRBV7-9 to TRBJ1-1; D is undetermined. The CDR3 loop spans 13 amino acids. The V gene's germline CDR1 is SEHNR and CDR2 FQNEAQ (reference sequence). The V gene lost 5 bases and the J gene lost 2 bases, with 9 bases spanning the gap. The CDR3 loop reads CASSPSLNTEAFF. As DNA, the CDR3 is TGTGCCAGCAGCCCCTCTTTAAACACTGAAGCTTTCTTT. Complete variable domain (other parts from reference TRBV7-9 and TRBJ1-1): DTGVSQNPRHKITKRGQNVTFRCDPISEHNRLYWYRQTLGQGPEFLTYFQNEAQLEKSRLLSDRFSAERPKGSFSTLEIQRTEQGDSAMYLCASSPSLNTEAFFGQGTRLTVV.

This clone appeared once. This chain connects TRBV10-3 to TRBJ2-1; 7 bases line up with TRBD1. The CDR3 extends over 14 amino acids. Per the germline V gene, CDR1 is ENHRY and CDR2 is SYGVKD. Trimming at V came to 4 bases and at J to 7 bases, leaving 7 bases not matched to a gene. In DNA form, the CDR3 reads TGTGCCATCAGTGGGGACAGTTTTTTGAATGAGCAGTTCTTC. This gives the protein CAISGDSFLNEQFF.

J is TRBJ2-5 and V is TRBV5-1; 8 nucleotides align to TRBD1. J lost 4 bases, V lost 2 bases, and 7 bases had no gene match. CDR1 is SGHRS, CDR2 YFSETQ, per germline. CDR3 length equals 15 residues. CDR3 amino acids: CASSLSPGGPETQYF. The CDR3 coding sequence is TGCGCCAGCAGCTTATCACCAGGGGGCCCAGAGACCCAGTACTTC.